The rows below give T cell receptor beta chains drawn from one sample of a study of T cells after posttransplantation cyclophosphamide. Assay used: immunoSEQ multiplex PCR; TCRdb lists only in-frame clones, some missing. The sample lists more than 20,000 clones, around 73% occurring once. Source material: memory CD4+ T cells sorted from PBMCs. The receptors come from a woman between 55 and 75 years old in good health, CMV-negative, and a related stem cell transplant donor. Both conserved end residues are part of each CDR3. D genes are given only for firm matches. The size field is filled for only some rows; it gives once, few, many or a size class.

cdr3_length d_call j_call v_call clone_size cdr3_aa cdr3_nt
16 TRBD2 TRBJ2-1 TRBV10-3 - CATSTLTSGSYNEQFF TGTGCCACCTCCACTCTGACTAGCGGCTCCTACAATGAGCAGTTCTTC
14 TRBD1 TRBJ2-5 TRBV2 - CASSGAGGGETQYF TGTGCCAGCAGTGGGGCAGGGGGCGGCGAGACCCAGTACTTC
15 - TRBJ2-7 TRBV27 - CASSLSSSEYYEQYF TGTGCCAGCAGTTTAAGTAGCTCGGAATACTACGAGCAGTACTTC
14 - TRBJ2-1 TRBV7-2 - CASSASTMDDEQFF TGTGCCAGCAGCGCGAGTACTATGGATGATGAGCAGTTCTTC
19 TRBD1 TRBJ2-6 TRBV30 - CAWSSFRRQGAIGANVLTF TGTGCCTGGAGCTCGTTCCGCCGACAGGGGGCGATCGGGGCCAACGTCCTGACTTTC
16 - TRBJ1-4 TRBV7-6 - CASSLGPSGPNEKLFF TGTGCCAGCAGCTTAGGACCTTCAGGGCCGAATGAAAAACTGTTTTTT
14 - TRBJ1-2 TRBV19 - CASSIGTDNYGYTF TGTGCCAGTAGTATAGGGACAGATAACTATGGCTACACCTTC
14 TRBD1 TRBJ2-3 TRBV7-3 - CASSLDRGTDTQYF TGTGCCAGCAGCTTAGACAGGGGCACAGATACGCAGTATTTT
15 - TRBJ1-4 TRBV6-5 - CASSLATGGPEKLFF TGTGCCAGCAGTTTGGCTACAGGTGGTCCAGAAAAACTGTTTTTT
14 TRBD1 TRBJ1-5 TRBV28 few CASRVDRAVQPQHF TGTGCCAGCAGAGTAGACAGGGCGGTTCAGCCCCAGCATTTT
13 - TRBJ1-5 TRBV6-6 - CASNLIGREPQHF TGTGCCAGCAACCTAATAGGGAGGGAGCCCCAGCATTTT
13 TRBD1 TRBJ1-2 TRBV10-3 - CATHQDRGYGYTF TGTGCCACCCACCAGGACAGGGGCTATGGCTACACCTTC
15 - TRBJ2-2 TRBV30 - CAWSVIFGRTGELFF TGTGCCTGGAGTGTGATTTTCGGTCGTACCGGGGAGCTGTTTTTT
17 TRBD1 TRBJ1-3 TRBV7-7 - CASSPGQGGSAGNTIYF TGTGCCAGCAGCCCGGGACAGGGGGGATCGGCTGGAAACACCATATATTTT
13 - TRBJ2-2 TRBV2 - CASRARFSGELFF TGTGCCAGCAGGGCTAGGTTTTCCGGGGAGCTGTTTTTT
15 - TRBJ1-2 TRBV6-6 - CASRKVAESRYGYTF TGTGCCAGCAGGAAGGTTGCGGAGTCGAGGTATGGCTACACCTTC
15 - TRBJ1-5 TRBV28 - CASSLSRDRSQPQHF TGTGCCAGCAGTTTATCCAGGGATAGGAGTCAGCCCCAGCATTTT
13 - TRBJ1-1 TRBV2 - CASRLQGNTEAFF TGTGCCAGCAGGTTACAGGGGAACACTGAAGCTTTCTTT
14 - TRBJ1-4 TRBV28 - CASSFFGGDEKLFF TGTGCCAGCAGTTTTTTCGGGGGGGATGAAAAACTGTTTTTT
14 - TRBJ2-7 TRBV5-1 - CASSLDPSSYEQYF TGCGCCAGCAGCTTGGATCCGAGCTCCTACGAGCAGTACTTC